The entry that follows covers one T cell receptor (beta chain) sequence. These data belong to a study of blood T cell repertoires in COVID-19. Overall study: From the United States, Italy and Spain came samples of acute and convalescent COVID-19.

V was shortened by 4 bases and J by 4 bases, with 13 bases between the two germline ends. The CDR3 is 14 residues long. Germline CDR1 is MNHEY and CDR2 is SVGEGT. Methods used by the authors: Quantification of nucleated cells was approximated via reference gene primer amplification. Method: immunoSEQ multiplex PCR; TCRdb's copy keeps in-frame clones and lacks some. The D gene and trimming were derived from the DNA, and the V and J assignments and clone size from that table. The table lists a few hundred thousand clones, about 90% of them singletons, with roughly 6.3% in the top ten. The material sequenced was peripheral blood. This chain uses TRBV6-2 or TRBV6-3 with TRBJ2-5, with D unclear. The receptor's source is a man aged 55 to 69 with acute or convalescent COVID-19. The CDR3 coding sequence is TGTGCCAGCAGTTTGACGACCAGAGGAGAGACCCAGTACTTC. Translating gives CASSLTTRGETQYF.